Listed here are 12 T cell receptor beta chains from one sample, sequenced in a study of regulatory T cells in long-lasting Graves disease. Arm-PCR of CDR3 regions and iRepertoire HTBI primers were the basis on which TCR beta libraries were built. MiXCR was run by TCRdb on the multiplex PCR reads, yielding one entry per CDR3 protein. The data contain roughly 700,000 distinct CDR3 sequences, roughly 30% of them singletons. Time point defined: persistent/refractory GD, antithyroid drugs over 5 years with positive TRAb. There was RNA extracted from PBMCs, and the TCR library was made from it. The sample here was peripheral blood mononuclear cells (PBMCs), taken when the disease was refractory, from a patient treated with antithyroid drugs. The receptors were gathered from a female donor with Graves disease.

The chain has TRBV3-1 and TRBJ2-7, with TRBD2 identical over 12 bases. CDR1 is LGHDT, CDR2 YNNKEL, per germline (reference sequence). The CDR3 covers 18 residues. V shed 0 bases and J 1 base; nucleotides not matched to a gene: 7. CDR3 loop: CASSQELWTSGDSYEQYF. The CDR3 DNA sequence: TGTGCCAGCAGCCAAGAACTTTGGACTAGCGGGGATTCCTACGAGCAGTACTTC.

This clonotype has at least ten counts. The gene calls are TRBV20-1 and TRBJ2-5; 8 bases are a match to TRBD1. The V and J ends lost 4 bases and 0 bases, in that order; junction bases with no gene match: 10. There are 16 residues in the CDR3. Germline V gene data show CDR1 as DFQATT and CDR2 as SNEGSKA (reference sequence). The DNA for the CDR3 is TGCAGTGCTATGAGGTTCGGACAGGGCTACCAAGAGACCCAGTACTTC. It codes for CSAMRFGQGYQETQYF.

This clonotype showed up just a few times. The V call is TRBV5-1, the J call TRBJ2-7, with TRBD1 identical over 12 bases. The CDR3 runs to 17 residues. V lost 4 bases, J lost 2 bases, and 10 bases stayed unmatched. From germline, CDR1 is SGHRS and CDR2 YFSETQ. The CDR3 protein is CASSHGTGGSIAYEQYF. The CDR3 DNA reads TGCGCCAGCAGCCACGGGACAGGGGGCTCCATTGCCTACGAGCAGTACTTC.

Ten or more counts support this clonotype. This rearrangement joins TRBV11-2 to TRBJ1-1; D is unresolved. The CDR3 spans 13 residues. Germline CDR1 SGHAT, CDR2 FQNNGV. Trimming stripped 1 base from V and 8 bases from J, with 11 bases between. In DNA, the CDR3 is TGTGCCAGCAGCTTAGCCCTCCTTACCGAAGCTTTCTTT. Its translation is CASSLALLTEAFF. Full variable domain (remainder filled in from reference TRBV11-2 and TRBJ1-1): EAGVAQSPRYKIIEKRQSVAFWCNPISGHATLYWYQQILGQGPKLLIQFQNNGVVDDSQLPKDRFSAERLKGVDSTLKIQPAKLEDSAVYLCASSLALLTEAFFGQGTRLTVV.

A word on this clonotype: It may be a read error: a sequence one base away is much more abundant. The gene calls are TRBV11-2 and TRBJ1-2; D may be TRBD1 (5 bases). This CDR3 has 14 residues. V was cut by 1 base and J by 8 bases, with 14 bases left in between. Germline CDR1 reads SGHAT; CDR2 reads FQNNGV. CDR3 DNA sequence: TGTGCCAGCAGCTTAGTCCCACAGGCAGGCGGCTACACCTTC. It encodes CASSLVPQAGGYTF.

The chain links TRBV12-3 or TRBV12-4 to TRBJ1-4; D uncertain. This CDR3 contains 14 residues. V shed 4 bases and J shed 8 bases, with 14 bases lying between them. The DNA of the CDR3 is TGTGCCAGCAGTTCATTGGGCAGTTACGAAAAACTGTTTTTT. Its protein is CASSSLGSYEKLFF.

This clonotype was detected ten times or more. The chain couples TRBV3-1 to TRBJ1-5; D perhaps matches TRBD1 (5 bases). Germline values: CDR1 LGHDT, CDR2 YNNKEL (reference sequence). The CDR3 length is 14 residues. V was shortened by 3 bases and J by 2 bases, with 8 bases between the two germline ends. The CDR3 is CASSHSRGNQPQHF. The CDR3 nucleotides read TGTGCCAGCAGCCACAGCAGGGGCAATCAGCCCCAGCATTTT.

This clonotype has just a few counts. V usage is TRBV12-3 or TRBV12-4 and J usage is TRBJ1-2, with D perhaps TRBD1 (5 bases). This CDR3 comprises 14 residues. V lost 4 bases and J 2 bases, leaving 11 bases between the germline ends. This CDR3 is CASSSGRENYGYTF. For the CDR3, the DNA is TGTGCCAGCAGTTCGGGCAGGGAGAACTATGGCTACACCTTC.

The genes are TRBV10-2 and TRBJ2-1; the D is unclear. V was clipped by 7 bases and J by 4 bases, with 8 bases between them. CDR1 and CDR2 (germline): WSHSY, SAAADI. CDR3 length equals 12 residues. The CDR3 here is CASKGWYNEQFF. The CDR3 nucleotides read TGCGCCAGCAAAGGCTGGTACAATGAGCAGTTCTTC.

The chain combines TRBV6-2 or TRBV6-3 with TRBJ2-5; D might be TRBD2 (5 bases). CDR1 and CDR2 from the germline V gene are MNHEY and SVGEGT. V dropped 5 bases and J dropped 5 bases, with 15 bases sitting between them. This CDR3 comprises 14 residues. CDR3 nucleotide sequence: TGTGCCAGCAGTGCCGGGATCGGGATTGAGACCCAGTACTTC. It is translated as CASSAGIGIETQYF.

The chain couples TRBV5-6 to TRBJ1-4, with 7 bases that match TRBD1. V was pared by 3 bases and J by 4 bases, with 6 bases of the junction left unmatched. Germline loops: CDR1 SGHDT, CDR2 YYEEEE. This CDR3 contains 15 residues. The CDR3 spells CASSSRDSFNEKLFF. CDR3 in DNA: TGTGCCAGCAGCTCCCGGGACAGCTTTAATGAAAAACTGTTTTTT.

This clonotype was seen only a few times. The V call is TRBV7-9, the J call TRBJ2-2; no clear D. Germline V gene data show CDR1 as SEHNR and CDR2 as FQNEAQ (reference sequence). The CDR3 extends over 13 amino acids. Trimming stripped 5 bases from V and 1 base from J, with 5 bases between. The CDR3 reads CASSAENTGELFF. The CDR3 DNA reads TGTGCCAGCAGCGCCGAGAACACCGGGGAGCTGTTTTTT.